These 20 T cell receptor beta chains share one sample of origin, sequenced in a study of blood T cell repertoires in COVID-19. TCRdb's table, derived via immunoSEQ multiplex PCR, lists solely in-frame clones and lacks some. The profile shows roughly 180,000 clones, around 83% of them singletons. Sequenced material: peripheral blood. These receptors all stem from a man younger than 35 with acute or convalescent COVID-19.

The V call is TRBV10-3, the J call TRBJ1-6; TRBD1 is a possible D gene (6 bases). Trimming removed 0 bases at V and 10 bases at J, with 10 bases between. The CDR3 is made up of 14 amino acids. CDR1 is ENHRY and CDR2 is SYGVKD in the germline V gene. In DNA, the CDR3 is TGTGCCATCAGTGAGTCCCAGGGGCGCTCACCCCTCCACTTT. Translated, it gives CAISESQGRSPLHF.

The gene calls are TRBV18 and TRBJ1-2; 8 bases are shared with TRBD1. The germline V gene encodes CDR1 KGHSH and CDR2 LQKENI. The CDR3 has 14 amino acids. With V trimmed by 3 bases and J by 2 bases, 2 bases remained unmatched. CDR3 bases: TGTGCCAGCTCACCTAGGGACAGGAACTATGGCTACACCTTC. Protein: CASSPRDRNYGYTF. Together with reference TRBV18 and TRBJ1-2, the CDR3 gives the full variable domain: NAGVMQNPRHLVRRRGQEARLRCSPMKGHSHVYWYRQLPEEGLKFMVYLQKENIIDESGMPKERFSAEFPKEGPSILRIQQVVRGDSAAYFCASSPRDRNYGYTFGSGTRLTVV.

V is TRBV30 and J is TRBJ1-5; D gene uncertain. Per the germline V gene, CDR1 is GTSNPN and CDR2 is SVGIG (reference sequence). The ends were cut back, 1 base at V and 3 bases at J, with 7 bases in the middle. This CDR3 comprises 13 residues. CDR3 in DNA: TGTGCCTGGAGTGGAGAGGCCAATCAGCCCCAGCATTTT. Translated, it gives CAWSGEANQPQHF.

The chain carries TRBV3-1 (or the pseudogene TRBV3-2) and TRBJ1-5; TRBD1 aligns across 9 bases. V was clipped by 1 base and J by 6 bases; unmatched bases: 10. This CDR3 region has 17 residues. Germline-derived CDR1 and CDR2 are LGHDT and YNNKEL (reference sequence). The CDR3 bases are TGTGCCAGCAGCCAAGGACGGGACAGGGAGGTTCCTCAGCCCCAGCATTTT. Protein: CASSQGRDREVPQPQHF.

The rearrangement joins TRBV9 to TRBJ2-1; TRBD1 might be the D (5 bases). CDR1 and CDR2 (germline): SGDLS, YYNGEE. Trimming took 3 bases from V and 7 from J, leaving 20 bases between them. The CDR3 spans 16 residues. The CDR3 DNA follows: TGTGCCAGCAGCGGAAGGACACTGCACAACTCAAATGAGCAGTTCTTC. This codes for CASSGRTLHNSNEQFF.

This clone was seen more than once but under ten times. The genes are TRBV10-3 and TRBJ1-5, with D possibly matching TRBD1 (5 bases). The CDR3 totals 13 residues. Germline assignment: CDR1 ENHRY and CDR2 SYGVKD. Trimming pared 0 bases from V and 5 bases from J, leaving 5 bases between. The CDR3 reads CAISESQDQPQHF. DNA for the CDR3: TGTGCCATCAGTGAGTCACAGGATCAGCCCCAGCATTTT.

This sequence joins TRBV28 and TRBJ2-6, with D tentatively TRBD2 (6 bases). Germline V gives CDR1 MDHEN, CDR2 SYDVKM. The CDR3 is made up of 15 amino acids. Trimming shortened V by 3 bases and J by 5 bases, and 11 bases separated the two germline ends. This CDR3 is CASSFGGGRANVLTF. The CDR3, as DNA: TGTGCCAGCAGTTTCGGTGGCGGGAGGGCCAACGTCCTGACTTTC.

In this sample, this clone turned up once. V and J are TRBV11-2 and TRBJ1-2; D is possibly TRBD1 (6 bases). The V end lost 5 bases, the J end lost 8 bases, and 18 bases lay between the germline ends. The germline V gene encodes CDR1 SGHAT and CDR2 FQNNGV. The CDR3 sequence is 14 residues long. The CDR3 nucleotides read TGTGCCAGCAGCCCGAGGGGGTATGCTTTCGGCTACACCTTC. Translated: CASSPRGYAFGYTF.

This rearrangement joins TRBV7-2 to TRBJ2-5; possibly TRBD2 for D (6 bases). This CDR3 contains 14 residues. The V gene's germline CDR1 is SGHTA and CDR2 FQGNSA. The ends were cut back, 5 bases at V and 4 bases at J, with 14 bases in the middle. CDR3 sequence reads: CASSRAAAGETQYF. For the CDR3, the DNA is TGTGCCAGCAGCAGAGCGGCAGCGGGAGAGACCCAGTACTTC.

This clone was seen just once. This chain links TRBV11-2 with TRBJ1-1, with a weak D call TRBD1 (5 bases). The CDR3 loop spans 15 amino acids. The V end lost 4 bases, the J end lost 5 bases, and 17 bases lay between the germline ends. The germline CDR1 and CDR2 sequences are SGHAT and FQNNGV. Here the CDR3 DNA reads TGTGCCAGCAGCTCGAGTACAGGAATCGGGACTGAAGCTTTCTTT. This sequence encodes CASSSSTGIGTEAFF.

The J gene is TRBJ2-3, the V gene TRBV28; 12 nucleotides align to TRBD2. Germline values: CDR1 MDHEN, CDR2 SYDVKM. V lost 4 bases to trimming and J lost 7 bases; unmatched junction nucleotides: 18. The CDR3 runs to 19 residues. CDR3: CASSSPSTSGGHLGYTQYF. CDR3 sequence (DNA): TGTGCCAGCAGTTCCCCTTCAACTAGCGGGGGGCACCTGGGGTATACGCAGTATTTT.

This chain links TRBV7-3 with TRBJ2-5; D might be TRBD1 (6 bases). V was clipped by 5 bases and J by 3 bases, with 13 bases between them. The CDR3 has 14 amino acids. Germline V CDR1 and CDR2: SGHTA, FQGTGA. The DNA for the CDR3 is TGTGCCAGCAGCCCCCGAGGACAGAAAGAGACCCAGTACTTC. It is translated as CASSPRGQKETQYF. Supplemented by reference TRBV7-3 and TRBJ2-5, the full variable domain reads GAGVSQTPSNKVTEKGKYVELRCDPISGHTALYWYRQSLGQGPEFLIYFQGTGAADDSGLPNDRFFAVRPEGSVSTLKIQRTERGDSAVYLCASSPRGQKETQYFGPGTRLLVL.

CDR3 sequence: CASGPTGGYQPQHF. CDR3 sequence (DNA): TGTGCCAGCGGGCCGACAGGGGGTTATCAGCCCCAGCATTTT. This chain joins TRBV2 and TRBJ1-5; 9 nucleotides align to TRBD1. Germline V gene sequence: CDR1 SNHLY, CDR2 FYNNEI. V shed 8 bases and J 5 bases; nucleotides not matched to a gene: 7. This CDR3 is 14 amino acids long.

This chain joins TRBV7-9 and TRBJ2-5, with 8 bases identical to TRBD1. CDR3 length equals 17 residues. Per the germline V gene, CDR1 is SEHNR and CDR2 is FQNEAQ (reference sequence). The trim removed 0 bases at V and 0 bases at J, leaving 6 bases unmatched. The CDR3 DNA reads as TGTGCCAGCAGCTTAGCGCTTCGGACAGGGTACCAAGAGACCCAGTACTTC. Translated, it gives CASSLALRTGYQETQYF.

The chain is built from TRBV5-1 and TRBJ2-1; D gene ambiguous. The CDR3 loop spans 15 amino acids. Germline-derived CDR1 and CDR2 are SGHRS and YFSETQ. Trimming took 5 bases from V and 0 from J, leaving 12 bases between them. The CDR3 DNA is TGCGCCAGCAGAATTACGGGTAGCTCCTACAATGAGCAGTTCTTC. The encoded protein is CASRITGSSYNEQFF.

The CDR3 sequence is CASSQYRVPGELFF. The CDR3 nucleotides are TGTGCCAGCAGCCAATACAGGGTCCCCGGGGAGCTGTTTTTT. This chain joins TRBV3-1 (or the pseudogene TRBV3-2) and TRBJ2-2; a possible D gene is TRBD1 (6 bases). Germline CDR1 and CDR2: LGHDT and YNNKEL (reference sequence). The ends were cut back, 2 bases at V and 6 bases at J, with 10 bases in the middle. The length of the CDR3 is 14 residues.

The rearrangement links TRBV7-8 to TRBJ2-3; 12 nucleotides match TRBD2. J gave up 0 bases and V 2 bases, and 6 bases lay outside the gene matches. There are 18 residues in the CDR3. Germline V CDR1 and CDR2: SGHVS, FQNEAQ. CDR3 loop: CASSLSASGGVSTDTQYF. Written as DNA, the CDR3 is TGTGCCAGCAGCTTAAGCGCTAGCGGGGGGGTTAGCACAGATACGCAGTATTTT.

This clone was seen just once. The chain uses TRBV7-2 and TRBJ1-1; 10 nucleotides match TRBD1. Germline V gives CDR1 SGHTA, CDR2 FQGNSA. The CDR3 loop spans 14 amino acids. The V and J ends lost 3 bases and 5 bases, in that order; junction bases with no gene match: 3. The CDR3 sequence: CASSLDRGRTEAFF. The CDR3 coding sequence is TGTGCCAGCAGCTTGGACAGGGGGAGGACTGAAGCTTTCTTT.

The V gene is TRBV28, the J gene TRBJ1-2; a weak D match, TRBD1 (5 bases). The CDR3 spans 13 residues. Germline V gives CDR1 MDHEN, CDR2 SYDVKM. V gave up 3 bases and J gave up 5 bases, with 10 bases separating them. CDR3 amino acids: CASSLGRRYGYTF. CDR3 bases: TGTGCCAGCAGTTTGGGGCGTCGGTATGGCTACACCTTC.

This clone appeared a single time. J is TRBJ1-3 and V is TRBV7-8; D is ambiguous. This CDR3 contains 15 residues. Germline CDR1 and CDR2: SGHVS and FQNEAQ. Trimming removed 5 bases at V and 0 bases at J, with 11 bases between. The CDR3 sequence: CASSRQVNSGNTIYF. The DNA for the CDR3 is TGTGCCAGCAGCCGTCAGGTCAACTCTGGAAACACCATATATTTT.